This entry lists 15 T cell receptor beta chains sequenced from one sample in a study of T cell responses to AZD1222 COVID-19 vaccine. The table came from immunoSEQ multiplex PCR; TCRdb's copy has only in-frame clones and leaves some out. The sample has 65,000 to 90,000 clones; about 86% are singletons. This specimen was peripheral blood, taken on day 0 of AZD1222 vaccination. The receptors stem from an adult in good health.

This clone was counted once. The chain employs TRBV4-1 and TRBJ2-7, with 9 bases matching TRBD1. Trimming at V came to 0 bases and at J to 3 bases, leaving 3 bases not matched to a gene. CDR3 length: 15 amino acids. Germline lookup yields CDR1 MGHRA and CDR2 YSYEKL. The CDR3 DNA reads as TGCGCCAGCAGCCAAGATCGGGACAGGGTCTACGAGCAGTACTTC. It specifies CASSQDRDRVYEQYF.

This chain connects TRBV7-3 to TRBJ2-2; D is perhaps TRBD1 (6 bases). The CDR3 is made up of 14 amino acids. Deletions cut 5 bases from V and 5 bases from J, with 12 bases between. Per the germline V gene, CDR1 is SGHTA and CDR2 is FQGTGA. The CDR3 reads CASSVQGRTGELFF. The CDR3 DNA reads as TGTGCCAGCAGCGTACAGGGCAGGACCGGGGAGCTGTTTTTT.

This sequence joins TRBV28 and TRBJ1-1; 8 bases line up with TRBD1. CDR1 and CDR2 (germline): MDHEN, SYDVKM. The CDR3 extends over 15 amino acids. The trim removed 6 bases at V and 10 bases at J, leaving 16 bases unmatched. The CDR3 reads CASRTETGTGFGAFF. The CDR3 DNA is TGTGCCAGCAGGACCGAAACCGGGACAGGCTTTGGAGCTTTCTTT.

J is TRBJ2-7 and V is TRBV19; 7 bases are shared with TRBD1. CDR3 size: 13 residues. Germline values: CDR1 LNHDA, CDR2 SQIVND (reference sequence). V lost 8 bases to trimming and J lost 3 bases; unmatched junction nucleotides: 7. The CDR3 here is CASSTGIHYEQYF. CDR3 nucleotides: TGTGCCAGTTCGACAGGGATCCACTACGAGCAGTACTTC.

The chain joins TRBV6-2 or TRBV6-3 to TRBJ2-2; 9 bases align to TRBD1. V lost 0 bases, J lost 7 bases, and 6 bases stayed unmatched. The CDR3 is 16 residues long. Germline loops: CDR1 MNHEY, CDR2 SVGEGT. CDR3 loop: CASSYSGTGRRGELFF. CDR3 nucleotides: TGTGCCAGCAGTTACTCGGGGACAGGGAGGCGCGGGGAGCTGTTTTTT.

The rearrangement uses TRBV19 and TRBJ2-1; D could derive from TRBD1 or TRBD2 (5 bases each). The CDR3 contains 16 residues. Trimming stripped 8 bases from V and 8 bases from J, with 25 bases between. CDR1 and CDR2 from the germline V gene are LNHDA and SQIVND (reference sequence). The CDR3 sequence: CASRETTGTPRDEQFF. CDR3 sequence (DNA): TGTGCCAGTCGAGAAACCACCGGGACCCCGAGGGATGAGCAGTTCTTC.

The chain is built from TRBV27 and TRBJ2-7, with D unresolved. There are 12 residues in the CDR3. The V gene's germline CDR1 is MNHEY and CDR2 SMNVEV (reference sequence). The V gene lost 6 bases and the J gene lost 5 bases, with 11 bases spanning the gap. CDR3 in DNA: TGTGCCAGCAGACAGCGACGGGACGAGCAGTACTTC. This encodes CASRQRRDEQYF.

V gene TRBV5-4 combines with J gene TRBJ1-6, with TRBD1 identical over 7 bases. The CDR3 totals 16 residues. Germline CDR1 SGHNT, CDR2 YYREEE (reference sequence). V lost 3 bases and J lost 5; bases outside the gene matches: 8. The DNA of the CDR3 is TGTGCCAGCAGCTCCAGACAGGGCGGGAATAATTCACCCCTCCACTTT. This sequence encodes CASSSRQGGNNSPLHF. Using reference TRBV5-4 and TRBJ1-6 for the parts outside the CDR3, the full variable domain is ETGVTQSPTHLIKTRGQQVTLRCSSQSGHNTVSWYQQALGQGPQFIFQYYREEENGRGNFPPRFSGLQFPNYSSELNVNALELDDSALYLCASSSRQGGNNSPLHFGNGTRLTVT.

Comments on this clone: Distinct nucleotide sequences in the sample also encode this CDR3. The J gene is TRBJ1-1, the V gene TRBV7-9, with D possibly being TRBD1 (6 bases). Trimming took off 1 base at V and 7 bases at J, with 7 bases between the two ends. Germline V CDR1 and CDR2: SEHNR, FQNEAQ (reference sequence). The CDR3 spans 12 residues. The CDR3 region is CASSLETGEAFF. The DNA of the CDR3 is TGTGCCAGCAGCTTAGAGACAGGTGAAGCTTTCTTT.

The chain couples TRBV28 to TRBJ2-7; 8 nucleotides agree with TRBD2. After removal of 7 bases from V and 7 bases from J, the junction contained 9 bases not matched to a gene. CDR3 length equals 13 residues. The V gene's germline CDR1 is MDHEN and CDR2 SYDVKM. Written as DNA, the CDR3 is TGTGCCAGCATACGTGGCGGGGGGCGGGAGCAGTACTTC. Translation: CASIRGGGREQYF.

V and J are TRBV5-1 and TRBJ2-3; D is unresolved. The germline gives CDR1 SGHRS, CDR2 YFSETQ. This CDR3 has 13 amino acids. V was trimmed by 0 bases and J by 1 base, leaving 3 bases between them. CDR3 protein: CASSLEGTDTQYF. CDR3 DNA: TGCGCCAGCAGCTTGGAGGGCACAGATACGCAGTATTTT.

The V call is TRBV4-1, the J call TRBJ1-3; no definite D call. CDR3 size: 15 residues. CDR1 is MGHRA, CDR2 YSYEKL, per germline. V was cut by 3 bases and J by 0 bases, with 9 bases left in between. CDR3 protein: CASSQNIGSGNTIYF. The CDR3 DNA reads TGCGCCAGCAGCCAGAACATCGGCTCTGGAAACACCATATATTTT.

The rearrangement joins TRBV10-3 to TRBJ2-1; D perhaps matches TRBD2 (6 bases). The CDR3 length is 12 residues. V lost 7 bases and J 8 bases, leaving 12 bases between the germline ends. Germline loops: CDR1 ENHRY, CDR2 SYGVKD. CDR3 DNA sequence: TGTGCCATCAAAGCGGGCCTTGATGAGCAGTTCTTC. It is translated as CAIKAGLDEQFF.

This clone has only one observation. The J gene is TRBJ2-2, the V gene TRBV7-2, with 11 bases fitting TRBD2. The ends lost 4 bases at V and 4 bases at J; junction bases unmatched: 8. The CDR3 has 17 amino acids. Germline assignment: CDR1 SGHTA and CDR2 FQGNSA. The CDR3 nucleotides are TGTGCCAGCAGCTCGGATAGCGGGAGGGCCGCCACCGGGGAGCTGTTTTTT. This encodes CASSSDSGRAATGELFF.

The rearrangement joins TRBV30 to TRBJ1-1; a weak D match, TRBD1 (6 bases). The CDR3 extends over 14 amino acids. The germline gives CDR1 GTSNPN, CDR2 SVGIG (reference sequence). V lost 7 bases and J 1 base, leaving 16 bases between the germline ends. CDR3 coding DNA: TGTGCCTCCCCCCAGGGGCGGACGAACACTGAAGCTTTCTTT. It yields the protein CASPQGRTNTEAFF.